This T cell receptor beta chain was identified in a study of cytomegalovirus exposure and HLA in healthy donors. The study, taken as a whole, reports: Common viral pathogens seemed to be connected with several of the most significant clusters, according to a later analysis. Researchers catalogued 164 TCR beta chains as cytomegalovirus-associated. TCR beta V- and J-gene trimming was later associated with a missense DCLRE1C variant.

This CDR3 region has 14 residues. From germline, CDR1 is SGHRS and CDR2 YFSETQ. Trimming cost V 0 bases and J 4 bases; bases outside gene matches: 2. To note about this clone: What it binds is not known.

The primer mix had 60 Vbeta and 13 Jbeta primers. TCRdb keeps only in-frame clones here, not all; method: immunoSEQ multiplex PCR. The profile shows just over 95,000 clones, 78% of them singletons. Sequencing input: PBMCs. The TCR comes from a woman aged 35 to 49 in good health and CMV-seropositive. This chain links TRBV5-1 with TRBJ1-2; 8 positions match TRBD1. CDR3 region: CASSLVGQGYGYTF. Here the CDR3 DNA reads TGCGCCAGCAGCTTGGTCGGACAGGGCTATGGCTACACCTTC.